These 15 T cell receptor beta chains were all obtained from the same sample, sequenced in a study of shared clonotypes between healthy human individuals. Naive CD8 populations comprised CD45RO-negative cells positively selected for CCR7, excluding terminally differentiated effector memory CD45RA+ cells. Method: immunoSEQ multiplex PCR; TCRdb's copy keeps in-frame clones and lacks some. The sample has roughly 590,000 clones; 95% to 96% are singletons. Source material: naive CD8+ T cells sorted from blood. The source is a young woman in good health.

This clone appeared a single time. This sequence joins TRBV27 and TRBJ2-7; TRBD1 might be the D (5 bases). There are 14 residues in the CDR3. V was pared by 2 bases and J by 6 bases, with 14 bases between. Looked up from germline, CDR1 is MNHEY and CDR2 is SMNVEV (reference sequence). CDR3 bases: TGTGCCAGCAGTTTAAGTCTAGGGGTTGGCGAGCAGTACTTC. Its translation: CASSLSLGVGEQYF.

CDR3 sequence: CASRSSGELFF. Written as DNA, the CDR3 is TGTGCCAGCAGGTCTTCCGGGGAGCTGTTTTTT. The V and J genes are TRBV27 and TRBJ2-2; D gene uncertain. Germline CDR1 is MNHEY and CDR2 is SMNVEV (reference sequence). Trimming stripped 6 bases from V and 6 bases from J, with 5 bases between. The CDR3 covers 11 residues.

This rearrangement joins TRBV19 to TRBJ1-5; possible D gene TRBD1, 5 bases. This CDR3 contains 15 residues. Deletions cut 6 bases from V and 0 bases from J, with 12 bases between. CDR1 and CDR2 (germline): LNHDA, SQIVND (reference sequence). Here the CDR3 reads CASRRGDHSNQPQHF. The CDR3, as DNA: TGTGCCAGTAGGAGGGGTGACCATAGCAATCAGCCCCAGCATTTT.

CDR3 protein: CASVALGGSADTQYF. As DNA, the CDR3 is TGTGCCAGCGTGGCACTGGGCGGGAGCGCAGATACGCAGTATTTT. The J gene is TRBJ2-3, the V gene TRBV2; 7 bases align to TRBD2. The CDR3 covers 15 residues. The germline CDR1 and CDR2 sequences are SNHLY and FYNNEI. V dropped 8 bases and J dropped 4; count of bases not matched to a gene: 12.

The rearrangement uses TRBV19 and TRBJ1-1, with D unclear. Germline V gives CDR1 LNHDA, CDR2 SQIVND (reference sequence). V lost 3 bases to trimming and J lost 1 base, with 12 bases between them. This CDR3 has 15 amino acids. CDR3 amino acids: CASSIALGTNTEAFF. Written as DNA, the CDR3 is TGTGCCAGTAGTATTGCCCTGGGAACGAACACTGAAGCTTTCTTT.

The gene calls are TRBV7-8 and TRBJ2-6, with 7 bases fitting TRBD1. Germline V gene data show CDR1 as SGHVS and CDR2 as FQNEAQ. V shed 1 base and J 0 bases; nucleotides not matched to a gene: 9. CDR3 length: 19 amino acids. The CDR3 coding sequence is TGTGCCAGCAGCTTAGGGAGAACCGGGACAGACTCTGGGGCCAACGTCCTGACTTTC. As protein: CASSLGRTGTDSGANVLTF. The full variable domain, with the rest looked up from reference TRBV7-8 and TRBJ2-6, is GAGVSQSPRYKVAKRGQDVALRCDPISGHVSLFWYQQALGQGPEFLTYFQNEAQLDKSGLPSDRFFAERPEGSVSTLKIQRTQQEDSAVYLCASSLGRTGTDSGANVLTFGAGSRLTVL.

The V call is TRBV6-1, the J call TRBJ1-5, with TRBD1 as a possible D gene (6 bases). Germline assignment: CDR1 MNHNS and CDR2 SASEGT. The CDR3 has 15 amino acids. V dropped 5 bases and J dropped 1 base, with 12 bases sitting between them. The CDR3 region has the DNA TGTGCCAGCAGTCCCGGGACACTAAGCAATCAGCCCCAGCATTTT. This gives the protein CASSPGTLSNQPQHF.

The sample holds a few counts of this clone. The chain combines TRBV6-1 with TRBJ1-2; the D gene is possibly TRBD1 (6 bases). Looked up from germline, CDR1 is MNHNS and CDR2 is SASEGT. The CDR3 sequence is 18 residues long. Deletions cut 2 bases from V and 0 bases from J, with 19 bases between. The DNA for the CDR3 is TGTGCCAGCAGTGAATTTCCCCGAGCGACAGGTCCTAACTATGGCTACACCTTC. Encoded protein: CASSEFPRATGPNYGYTF.

The CDR3 DNA sequence: TGTGCCAGCAGCCCCTGGGCTTACAATGAGCAGTTCTTC. This encodes CASSPWAYNEQFF. The chain joins TRBV11-3 to TRBJ2-1; D remains ambiguous. Trimming stripped 5 bases from V and 4 bases from J, with 9 bases between. In germline, CDR1 is SGHNT, CDR2 YENEEA. This CDR3 has 13 residues.

Here the CDR3 DNA reads TGTGCCAGCAGCTTCGCTAGCGGCTCCTACGAGCAGTACTTC. Translated: CASSFASGSYEQYF. The rearrangement uses TRBV11-2 and TRBJ2-7; TRBD2 agrees at 7 bases. This CDR3 region has 14 residues. Germline V gene data show CDR1 as SGHAT and CDR2 as FQNNGV. V shed 3 bases, J shed 0 bases, and the junction held 2 bases outside the gene matches. Complete variable domain (other parts from reference TRBV11-2 and TRBJ2-7): EAGVAQSPRYKIIEKRQSVAFWCNPISGHATLYWYQQILGQGPKLLIQFQNNGVVDDSQLPKDRFSAERLKGVDSTLKIQPAKLEDSAVYLCASSFASGSYEQYFGPGTRLTVT.

The chain has TRBV9 and TRBJ2-1; D gene ambiguous. Trimming left V 4 bases short and J 8 bases short, with 16 bases between. Germline values: CDR1 SGDLS, CDR2 YYNGEE. The CDR3 contains 14 residues. The DNA for the CDR3 is TGTGCCAGCAGCCCTTTTTTGCAGGACCATGAGCAGTTCTTC. The encoded protein is CASSPFLQDHEQFF.

J is TRBJ1-1 and V is TRBV28; 8 bases match TRBD1. J lost 5 bases, V lost 0 bases, and 11 bases had no gene match. The CDR3 totals 17 residues. Germline V gene data show CDR1 as MDHEN and CDR2 as SYDVKM. The CDR3 here is CASSLWGQVGVETEAFF. In DNA form, the CDR3 reads TGTGCCAGCAGTTTATGGGGACAGGTCGGGGTGGAAACTGAAGCTTTCTTT. The full variable domain, rest sourced from reference TRBV28 and TRBJ1-1, is DVKVTQSSRYLVKRTGEKVFLECVQDMDHENMFWYRQDPGLGLRLIYFSYDVKMKEKGDIPEGYSVSREKKERFSLILESASTNQTSMYLCASSLWGQVGVETEAFFGQGTRLTVV.

V gene TRBV27 combines with J gene TRBJ2-7; 8 nucleotides match TRBD1. CDR3 length equals 13 residues. V shed 8 bases and J 3 bases; nucleotides not matched to a gene: 6. The germline V gene has CDR1 MNHEY and CDR2 SMNVEV (reference sequence). CDR3 protein: CASQAGTGYEQYF. CDR3 in DNA: TGTGCCAGCCAAGCCGGGACAGGCTACGAGCAGTACTTC.

CDR3 DNA: TGTGCCAGCAGCTTAGAGCCGGGGCGCACAGATACGCAGTATTTT. This encodes CASSLEPGRTDTQYF. This chain links TRBV7-8 with TRBJ2-3; the D gene could be TRBD1 or TRBD2 (5 bases each). V dropped 1 base and J dropped 1 base, with 9 bases sitting between them. The CDR3 is made up of 15 amino acids. Germline-derived CDR1 and CDR2 are SGHVS and FQNEAQ.

This clone was seen just once. The chain uses TRBV7-9 and TRBJ1-2; TRBD1 is a possible D gene (5 bases). This CDR3 contains 15 residues. CDR1 SEHNR and CDR2 FQNEAQ come from the germline V gene (reference sequence). Trimming removed 5 bases at V and 6 bases at J, with 19 bases between. The CDR3 coding sequence is TGTGCCAGCAGCCCACGCGGGACCCCAAGGGATGGCTACACCTTC. Translated: CASSPRGTPRDGYTF.